Each of the 13 T cell receptor beta chains below was sequenced from the same sample in a study of identical twins. TCRdb reanalysed the 5' RACE reads using MiXCR and keeps one entry per CDR3 protein. The repertoire holds 600,000 to 850,000 distinct CDR3 sequences, with approximately 18% as singletons. The same sample was also used in a study of T cells expressing NK-cell markers.

The sample taken for sequencing was PBMCs. All receptors derive from a woman between 18 and 30 years old in good health.

This clonotype was observed a few times. The V and J genes are TRBV5-1 and TRBJ1-4; D gene uncertain. CDR1 is SGHRS, CDR2 YFSETQ, per germline. The V end was cut by 0 bases, the J end by 8 bases, with 11 bases between. The CDR3 has 14 residues. CDR3 protein: CASSLADRREKLFF. The CDR3 DNA sequence: TGCGCCAGCAGCTTGGCTGACCGGAGGGAAAAACTGTTTTTT.

This clonotype was observed a few times. This rearrangement joins TRBV20-1 to TRBJ2-7, with 9 bases matching TRBD2. Germline CDR1 reads DFQATT; CDR2 reads SNEGSKA (reference sequence). V lost 1 base to trimming and J lost 6 bases; unmatched junction nucleotides: 4. The CDR3 extends over 13 amino acids. The CDR3 DNA follows: TGCAGTGCTAGAGTCCTAGCGGGGCCCGAGCAGTACTTC. Translating it yields CSARVLAGPEQYF.

Judged by abundance, this clonotype is medium-sized. V usage is TRBV20-1 and J usage is TRBJ2-7, with D hard to call. The CDR3 is made up of 14 amino acids. Germline assignment: CDR1 DFQATT and CDR2 SNEGSKA (reference sequence). V shed 4 bases and J shed 0 bases, with 13 bases lying between them. DNA for the CDR3: TGCAGTGCTAAGACTGACAAGAGCTCCTACGAGCAGTACTTC. Its translation is CSAKTDKSSYEQYF.

The chain has TRBV29-1 and TRBJ2-7; D perhaps matches TRBD2 (6 bases). Germline values: CDR1 SQVTM, CDR2 ANQGSEA. V lost 6 bases to trimming and J lost 3 bases, with 12 bases between them. The CDR3 extends over 12 amino acids. CDR3 in amino acids: CSVAGQDYEQYF. CDR3 coding DNA: TGCAGCGTCGCGGGGCAGGACTACGAGCAGTACTTC.

This chain links TRBV28 with TRBJ1-5, with TRBD1 matching 9 bases. Germline trimming cut 5 bases from V and 4 bases from J; bases unmatched to any gene: 6. The CDR3 is 15 amino acids. Germline-derived CDR1 and CDR2 are MDHEN and SYDVKM. CDR3 in amino acids: CASSVWDRENQPQHF. CDR3 nucleotide sequence: TGTGCCAGCAGTGTGTGGGACAGGGAGAATCAGCCCCAGCATTTT.

The V call is TRBV3-1, the J call TRBJ2-5, with D perhaps TRBD2 (7 bases). This CDR3 contains 15 residues. CDR1 is LGHDT, CDR2 YNNKEL, per germline (reference sequence). V dropped 4 bases and J dropped 7 bases, with 19 bases sitting between them. The CDR3 coding sequence is TGTGCCAGCAGCCGTTGGGACTATCCAGGGGTGACCCAGTACTTC. This encodes CASSRWDYPGVTQYF.

The genes are TRBV12-3 or TRBV12-4 and TRBJ1-1, with D unclear. The CDR3 extends over 12 amino acids. Trimming took off 7 bases at V and 8 bases at J, with 14 bases between the two ends. CDR3 in DNA: TGTGCCAGCACCCTCAGAGGGCGCGAAGCTTTCTTT. It yields the protein CASTLRGREAFF.

This clonotype was seen a handful of times. The chain uses TRBV5-5 and TRBJ1-2; D is unclear. The germline V gene has CDR1 SGHKS and CDR2 YYEKEE (reference sequence). The CDR3 loop spans 14 amino acids. Trimming removed 0 bases from V and 6 bases from J, with 12 bases in between. The CDR3 DNA is TGTGCCAGCAGCTTGGCCTTTCTTGAGGATGGCTACACCTTC. Its translation: CASSLAFLEDGYTF. The full variable domain, completed using reference TRBV5-5 and TRBJ1-2, is DAGVTQSPTHLIKTRGQQVTLRCSPISGHKSVSWYQQVLGQGPQFIFQYYEKEERGRGNFPDRFSARQFPNYSSELNVNALLLGDSALYLCASSLAFLEDGYTFGSGTRLTVV.

This clonotype was recorded many times. The chain carries TRBV6-1 and TRBJ2-1, with TRBD2 matching over 8 bases. Germline values: CDR1 MNHNS, CDR2 SASEGT. This CDR3 is 16 amino acids long. Trimming took 5 bases from V and 5 from J; bases not matched to a gene: 11. The CDR3 bases are TGTGCCAGCAGTACCACTTTAGGGACTAGTAACAATGAGCAGTTCTTC. This sequence encodes CASSTTLGTSNNEQFF.

The DNA of the CDR3 is TGTGCCAGCAGTTACTCCCGGGGCGCGGATACGCAGTATTTT. This codes for CASSYSRGADTQYF. The V gene is TRBV6-5, the J gene TRBJ2-3; TRBD1 or TRBD2 may be the D gene (5 bases each). CDR1 and CDR2 (germline): MNHEY, SVGAGI. The V gene lost 0 bases and the J gene lost 6 bases, with 10 bases spanning the gap. This CDR3 contains 14 residues.

This clonotype was observed a few times. The V and J genes are TRBV5-5 and TRBJ1-5; no reliable D call. This CDR3 has 14 residues. V was cut by 2 bases and J by 2 bases, with 8 bases left in between. The germline V gene encodes CDR1 SGHKS and CDR2 YYEKEE (reference sequence). The CDR3 DNA reads TGTGCCAGCAGCTTCCTACAAGGCAATCAGCCCCAGCATTTT. Protein product: CASSFLQGNQPQHF.

The chain uses TRBV2 and TRBJ2-7, with D perhaps matching TRBD1 or TRBD2 (5 bases each). The germline V gene has CDR1 SNHLY and CDR2 FYNNEI. V was cut by 6 bases and J by 3 bases, with 15 bases left in between. This CDR3 region has 14 residues. CDR3 loop: CASRDTSGDYEQYF. In nucleotides, the CDR3 is TGTGCCAGCAGGGACACCAGCGGCGACTACGAGCAGTACTTC. Full variable domain (remainder filled in from reference TRBV2 and TRBJ2-7): EPEVTQTPSHQVTQMGQEVILRCVPISNHLYFYWYRQILGQKVEFLVSFYNNEISEKSEIFDDQFSVERPDGSNFTLKIRSTKLEDSAMYFCASRDTSGDYEQYFGPGTRLTVT.

This clonotype appeared a few times. The rearrangement links TRBV10-3 to TRBJ2-3, with unresolved D. Trimming pared 3 bases from V and 0 bases from J, leaving 7 bases between. Germline lookup yields CDR1 ENHRY and CDR2 SYGVKD. CDR3 length equals 14 residues. The CDR3 spells CAISESTSTDTQYF. CDR3 DNA sequence: TGTGCCATCAGTGAATCTACTAGCACAGATACGCAGTATTTT.